Listed below are T cell receptor beta chains from one sample, sequenced in a study of CD8 T cells in ankylosing spondylitis. TCRdb re-derived calls from the 5' RACE reads in MiXCR, one entry per CDR3 protein. The sample holds some 39,000 distinct CDR3 sequences, around an eighth seen once. The sample consisted of synovial fluid, either unsorted or a sorted T cell fraction (not recorded which). These receptors all stem from a male donor with ankylosing spondylitis. CDR3s include the opening cysteine and the closing phenylalanine or tryptophan. The order of the fields is clone size, J gene, V gene, D gene, CDR3 DNA, CDR3 protein. The D gene is left open where the match is weak. The size of a clone is reported for some rows only, either as once, few or many, or as a class for expanded clones.

abundance: many
j_gene: TRBJ1-2
v_gene: TRBV7-2
d_gene: -
CDR3nt: TGTGCCAGCAGTCTAGACCTTCCTGGCTACACCTTC
CDR3aa: CASSLDLPGYTF

abundance: many
j_gene: TRBJ2-3
v_gene: TRBV7-2
d_gene: -
CDR3nt: TGTGCCAGCGCTCGCGGGGGCGGGACAGATACGCAGTATTTT
CDR3aa: CASARGGGTDTQYF

abundance: few
j_gene: TRBJ2-7
v_gene: TRBV27
d_gene: -
CDR3nt: TGTGCCAGCGCAGGGTTGAACGAGCAGTACTTC
CDR3aa: CASAGLNEQYF

abundance: many
j_gene: TRBJ2-7
v_gene: TRBV20-1
d_gene: -
CDR3nt: TGCAGTGCCCCAGGAGATTACGAGCAGTACTTC
CDR3aa: CSAPGDYEQYF

abundance: many
j_gene: TRBJ1-2
v_gene: TRBV5-6
d_gene: -
CDR3nt: TGTGCCAGCAGCCTAGGAGACCTGCCCGGGACACCCTCCCCTGGCTACACCTTC
CDR3aa: CASSLGDLPGTPSPGYTF

abundance: few
j_gene: TRBJ2-7
v_gene: TRBV4-2
d_gene: -
CDR3nt: TGTGCCAGCAGCCAAGGTGACAGCTCCTACGAGCAGTACTTC
CDR3aa: CASSQGDSSYEQYF

abundance: few
j_gene: TRBJ1-1
v_gene: TRBV6-4
d_gene: -
CDR3nt: TGTGCCAGCAACTCACAGGGCGAAAGCACTGAAGCTTTCTTT
CDR3aa: CASNSQGESTEAFF

abundance: few
j_gene: TRBJ2-3
v_gene: TRBV4-3
d_gene: TRBD2
CDR3nt: TGCGCCAGCAGCCAAACAGCGGGAGAGCCAGATACGCAGTATTTT
CDR3aa: CASSQTAGEPDTQYF

abundance: many
j_gene: TRBJ2-1
v_gene: TRBV6-2/TRBV6-3
d_gene: TRBD2
CDR3nt: TGTGCCAGCAGTTACCCGACTAGCGGGAGTAATGAGCAGTTCTTC
CDR3aa: CASSYPTSGSNEQFF

abundance: many
j_gene: TRBJ2-5
v_gene: TRBV7-2
d_gene: -
CDR3nt: TGTGCCAGCAGCTTAGTTTTTGGCGAGACCCAGTACTTC
CDR3aa: CASSLVFGETQYF

abundance: few
j_gene: TRBJ2-7
v_gene: TRBV5-1
d_gene: -
CDR3nt: TGCGCCAGCAGCTTTTACGGGAACCACTACGAGCAGTACTTC
CDR3aa: CASSFYGNHYEQYF

abundance: few
j_gene: TRBJ2-7
v_gene: TRBV4-3
d_gene: -
CDR3nt: TGCGCCAGCAGCCAAGGGTCACCAACGGAGCAGTACTTC
CDR3aa: CASSQGSPTEQYF

abundance: many
j_gene: TRBJ2-7
v_gene: TRBV27
d_gene: TRBD1
CDR3nt: TGTGCCAGCAGTCAGATGGGACAGGGGGTCTACGAGCAGTACTTC
CDR3aa: CASSQMGQGVYEQYF

abundance: -
j_gene: TRBJ2-2
v_gene: TRBV5-1
d_gene: -
CDR3nt: TGCGCCAGCAGCTTGATCGGGAGTTCCGGGGAGCTGTTTTTT
CDR3aa: CASSLIGSSGELFF

abundance: few
j_gene: TRBJ2-7
v_gene: TRBV5-1
d_gene: TRBD2
CDR3nt: TGCGCCAGCAGCTTAAAGACTAGCGGGACCTACGAGCAGTACTTC
CDR3aa: CASSLKTSGTYEQYF

abundance: -
j_gene: TRBJ2-5
v_gene: TRBV7-2
d_gene: TRBD1
CDR3nt: TGTGCCAGCAGCTTAGCCCCGACAGGGATGAAGACCCAGTACTTC
CDR3aa: CASSLAPTGMKTQYF

abundance: few
j_gene: TRBJ1-4
v_gene: TRBV3-1
d_gene: TRBD1
CDR3nt: TGTGCCAGCAGTCAAACCCCCGGGACAGGGCCTGAAAAACTGTTTTTT
CDR3aa: CASSQTPGTGPEKLFF

abundance: -
j_gene: TRBJ2-4
v_gene: TRBV6-2/TRBV6-3
d_gene: -
CDR3nt: TGTTCCAGCAGTTACGTCCTAGTTGGAAACATTCAGTACTTC
CDR3aa: CSSSYVLVGNIQYF

abundance: many
j_gene: TRBJ1-2
v_gene: TRBV2
d_gene: -
CDR3nt: TGTGCCAGCAGTGAAGCGTCTTGGACTTTCGGGGACTATGGCTACACCTTC
CDR3aa: CASSEASWTFGDYGYTF

abundance: -
j_gene: TRBJ2-1
v_gene: TRBV27
d_gene: -
CDR3nt: TGTGCCAGCAGGGAGGCTAGTAACGAGCAGTTCTTC
CDR3aa: CASREASNEQFF

abundance: few
j_gene: TRBJ1-6
v_gene: TRBV20-1
d_gene: TRBD1
CDR3nt: TGCAGTGCTAGAGGCGGACAGGGCGGTAGTTCACCCCTCCACTTT
CDR3aa: CSARGGQGGSSPLHF

abundance: few
j_gene: TRBJ2-7
v_gene: TRBV4-1
d_gene: TRBD2
CDR3nt: TGCGCCAGCAGCCAAGGACTAGCGGGAGCCCCCTACGAGCAGTACTTC
CDR3aa: CASSQGLAGAPYEQYF

abundance: -
j_gene: TRBJ2-3
v_gene: TRBV10-3
d_gene: TRBD2
CDR3nt: TGTGCCATCAGGGGTTTAGCGGGGGACACAGATACGCAGTATTTT
CDR3aa: CAIRGLAGDTDTQYF

abundance: medium-sized
j_gene: TRBJ1-5
v_gene: TRBV6-1
d_gene: -
CDR3nt: TGTGCCAGCACTTTGACGATGGAGGGCGGGCAGCCCCAGCATTTT
CDR3aa: CASTLTMEGGQPQHF

abundance: medium-sized
j_gene: TRBJ2-7
v_gene: TRBV20-1
d_gene: -
CDR3nt: TGCAGTGCTAGGGGTTTGGAGGGATCGAGCGAGCAGTACTTC
CDR3aa: CSARGLEGSSEQYF

abundance: -
j_gene: TRBJ2-7
v_gene: TRBV7-6
d_gene: -
CDR3nt: TGTGCCAGCAGCTTATTCGGGGCTAGCTCCTACGAGCAGTACTTC
CDR3aa: CASSLFGASSYEQYF

abundance: -
j_gene: TRBJ1-2
v_gene: TRBV6-1
d_gene: -
CDR3nt: TGTGCCAGCAGTGAAGGGCCAGATAACTATGGCTACACCTTC
CDR3aa: CASSEGPDNYGYTF

abundance: many
j_gene: TRBJ2-1
v_gene: TRBV6-2/TRBV6-3
d_gene: TRBD2
CDR3nt: TGTGCCAGCAACCTTTCCCCCGCGGGAGGGGGTTGGGATGAGCAGTTCTTC
CDR3aa: CASNLSPAGGGWDEQFF

abundance: -
j_gene: TRBJ2-7
v_gene: TRBV24-1
d_gene: TRBD1
CDR3nt: TGTGCCACCAGTGACCCCGGGACAGGGATTGAGCAGTACTTC
CDR3aa: CATSDPGTGIEQYF

abundance: few
j_gene: TRBJ2-7
v_gene: TRBV29-1
d_gene: -
CDR3nt: TGCAGCGTTGAAGATCACAGCTTTGGTGAGCAGTACTTC
CDR3aa: CSVEDHSFGEQYF

abundance: many
j_gene: TRBJ2-7
v_gene: TRBV12-3/TRBV12-4
d_gene: -
CDR3nt: TGTGCCAGCAGTGACAATAACATGATTCTACGCGAGCAGTACTTC
CDR3aa: CASSDNNMILREQYF

abundance: -
j_gene: TRBJ1-5
v_gene: TRBV6-2/TRBV6-3
d_gene: -
CDR3nt: TGTGCCAGCAGTTATGTGGAGAATCAGCCCCAGCATTTT
CDR3aa: CASSYVENQPQHF

abundance: many
j_gene: TRBJ2-7
v_gene: TRBV5-1
d_gene: TRBD2
CDR3nt: TGCGCCAGCAGCCTCCGGGGGGGCCCCTACGAGCAGTACTTC
CDR3aa: CASSLRGGPYEQYF

abundance: many
j_gene: TRBJ2-3
v_gene: TRBV5-1
d_gene: -
CDR3nt: TGCGCCAGCAGCGCTTGGGATAATTGGGGGACCACAGATACGCAGTATTTT
CDR3aa: CASSAWDNWGTTDTQYF

abundance: medium-sized
j_gene: TRBJ2-2
v_gene: TRBV5-1
d_gene: TRBD1
CDR3nt: TGCGCCACCCGACAGGGGCGGAACACCGGGGAGCTGTTTTTT
CDR3aa: CATRQGRNTGELFF

abundance: once
j_gene: TRBJ2-5
v_gene: TRBV9
d_gene: TRBD2
CDR3nt: TGTGCCAGCAGCTCCCACTTAGCGGGGGGGGTAGAGACCCAGTACTTC
CDR3aa: CASSSHLAGGVETQYF

abundance: many
j_gene: TRBJ2-3
v_gene: TRBV10-2
d_gene: -
CDR3nt: TGCGCCAGCAGCGCCCGAGATCACACAGATACGCAGTATTTT
CDR3aa: CASSARDHTDTQYF

abundance: -
j_gene: TRBJ2-7
v_gene: TRBV7-2
d_gene: -
CDR3nt: TGTGCCAGCAGCACTAGGCTACCCAGCTCCTACGAGCAGTACTTC
CDR3aa: CASSTRLPSSYEQYF

abundance: once
j_gene: TRBJ2-1
v_gene: TRBV28
d_gene: -
CDR3nt: TGTGCCAGCACATCATACAGGGTTAACAATGAGCAGTTCTTC
CDR3aa: CASTSYRVNNEQFF

abundance: many
j_gene: TRBJ2-4
v_gene: TRBV14
d_gene: -
CDR3nt: TGTGCCAGCAGCCAAGGGAAGGGGCTAGCCAAAAACATTCAGTACTTC
CDR3aa: CASSQGKGLAKNIQYF

abundance: many
j_gene: TRBJ2-1
v_gene: TRBV6-1
d_gene: -
CDR3nt: TGTGCCAGCAGTGAAGTCGGAGGATCGAGCTCCTACAATGAGCAGTTCTTC
CDR3aa: CASSEVGGSSSYNEQFF

abundance: many
j_gene: TRBJ2-5
v_gene: TRBV10-1
d_gene: -
CDR3nt: TGCGCCAGCAGTGCCGGGGCCCAAGAGACCCAGTACTTC
CDR3aa: CASSAGAQETQYF

abundance: -
j_gene: TRBJ2-2
v_gene: TRBV27
d_gene: TRBD2
CDR3nt: TGTGCCAGCAGTTCGAAACTAGCGGGAGCTAATATCGGGGAGCTGTTTTTT
CDR3aa: CASSSKLAGANIGELFF

abundance: -
j_gene: TRBJ1-1
v_gene: TRBV11-2
d_gene: -
CDR3nt: TGTGCCAGCTGGGGAACGGAAAACACTGAAGCTTTCTTT
CDR3aa: CASWGTENTEAFF

abundance: -
j_gene: TRBJ1-2
v_gene: TRBV7-9
d_gene: -
CDR3nt: TGTGCCAGCAGCTCAACTCGACCGCTCCCTGTGGGTGGCTACACCTTC
CDR3aa: CASSSTRPLPVGGYTF